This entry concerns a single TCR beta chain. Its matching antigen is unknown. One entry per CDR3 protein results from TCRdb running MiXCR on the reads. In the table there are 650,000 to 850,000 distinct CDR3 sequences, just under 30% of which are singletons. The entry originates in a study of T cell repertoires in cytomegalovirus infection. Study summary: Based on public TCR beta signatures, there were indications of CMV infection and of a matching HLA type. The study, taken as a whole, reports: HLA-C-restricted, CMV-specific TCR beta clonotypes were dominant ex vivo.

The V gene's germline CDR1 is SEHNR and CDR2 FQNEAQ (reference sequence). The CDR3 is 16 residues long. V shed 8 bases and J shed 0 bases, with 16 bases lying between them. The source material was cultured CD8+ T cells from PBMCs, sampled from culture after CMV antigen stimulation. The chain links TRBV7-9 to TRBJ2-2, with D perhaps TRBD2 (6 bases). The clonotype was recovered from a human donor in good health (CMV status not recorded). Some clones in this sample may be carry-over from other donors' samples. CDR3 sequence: CASPYEGLPNTGELFF. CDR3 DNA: TGTGCCAGCCCTTACGAGGGACTTCCGAACACCGGGGAGCTGTTTTTT.